The following is a TCR beta chain sequence with its context. The antigen is undetermined. This entry belongs to a study of chemoradiotherapy in HPV16-positive cancers. About the research overall: A couple of HPV16-positive patients' cells yielded candidate HPV-specific clones and common motifs. Whole-study findings and limits: Candidate HPV-specific clones and E7-related TCR motifs grew in tumor during treatment.

The ends were cut back, 7 bases at V and 8 bases at J, with 21 bases in the middle. CDR3 length: 15 amino acids. In germline, CDR1 is MNHNS, CDR2 SASEGT. Assay used: immunoSEQ multiplex PCR; TCRdb lists only in-frame clones, some missing. Of roughly 25,000 clones in the sample, roughly 94% were seen once. The receptor was derived from a human donor with HPV-associated anogenital cancer. The sample here was taken from a patient who underwent chemoradiotherapy. The chain recombines TRBV6-1 with TRBJ2-1; D might be TRBD1 or TRBD2, each matching 5 bases. CDR3 bases: TGTGCCAGCAACCTCGCCGGGGCAGAAAATCATGAGCAGTTCTTC. The encoded protein is CASNLAGAENHEQFF.